The 28 T cell receptor beta chains reported below all come from one sample, sequenced in a study of shared clonotypes between healthy human individuals. TCRdb's copy holds only in-frame clones and misses some; the assay was immunoSEQ multiplex PCR. The sample carries about 460,000 clones, over 60% recorded once. The sequenced sample was PBMCs. The receptors come from a woman aged 40-49 years in good health. Some clones in this sample may be carry-over from other donors' samples.

V gene TRBV7-8 combines with J gene TRBJ2-7; D gene ambiguous. This CDR3 contains 13 residues. Germline CDR1 SGHVS, CDR2 FQNEAQ. V lost 5 bases, J lost 5 bases, and 13 bases lay in between. CDR3 protein: CASSPASRNEQYF. CDR3 bases: TGTGCCAGCAGCCCGGCGAGCAGGAACGAGCAGTACTTC.

The genes are TRBV7-9 and TRBJ2-1; D is perhaps TRBD1 (8 bases). V was pared by 3 bases and J by 3 bases, with 18 bases between. CDR1 and CDR2 from the germline V gene are SEHNR and FQNEAQ (reference sequence). The CDR3 totals 17 residues. CDR3 DNA: TGTGCCAGCAGCTTTTACAGGGGGACTAACCACTACAATGAGCAGTTCTTC. Amino acid sequence: CASSFYRGTNHYNEQFF.

As to this clone: Other nucleotide sequences from this sample produce the same CDR3. CDR3 sequence (DNA): TGTGCCAGCAGTTCAGGGGGGCGATACGAGCAGTACTTC. As protein: CASSSGGRYEQYF. This chain joins TRBV28 and TRBJ2-7; perhaps TRBD1 as D (7 bases). Germline V gene data show CDR1 as MDHEN and CDR2 as SYDVKM. The germline V and J ends were trimmed by 4 bases and 4 bases, with 11 bases remaining between them. This CDR3 region has 13 residues. Full variable domain (rest looked up from reference TRBV28 and TRBJ2-7): DVKVTQSSRYLVKRTGEKVFLECVQDMDHENMFWYRQDPGLGLRLIYFSYDVKMKEKGDIPEGYSVSREKKERFSLILESASTNQTSMYLCASSSGGRYEQYFGPGTRLTVT.

V is TRBV7-3 and J is TRBJ2-7; 13 bases agree with TRBD2. Germline-derived CDR1 and CDR2 are SGHTA and FQGTGA. Germline trimming cut 4 bases from V and 6 bases from J; bases unmatched to any gene: 0. This CDR3 spans 13 amino acids. The CDR3 loop reads CASSWTSGSEQYF. The CDR3 DNA reads TGTGCCAGCAGCTGGACTAGCGGGAGCGAGCAGTACTTC.

The chain couples TRBV20-1 to TRBJ2-1; D not certain. From germline, CDR1 is DFQATT and CDR2 SNEGSKA (reference sequence). The CDR3 totals 10 residues. The V and J ends lost 5 bases and 5 bases respectively, with 4 bases between them. The CDR3 protein is CSARNNEQFF. The CDR3 region has the DNA TGCAGTGCTCGGAACAATGAGCAGTTCTTC.

With respect to this clone: With a far larger clone one base away, a read error is the likely cause. This rearrangement joins TRBV7-9 to TRBJ1-4, with a weak D call TRBD1 (5 bases). Germline values: CDR1 SEHNR, CDR2 FQNEAQ (reference sequence). The CDR3 runs 12 residues. Deletions cut 11 bases from V and 2 bases from J, with 9 bases between. As DNA, the CDR3 is TGTGCCGTGGGGGGTACTAATGAAAAACTGTTTTTT. Translating it yields CAVGGTNEKLFF.

The chain carries TRBV5-1 and TRBJ1-1; D unclear. The CDR3 sequence is 15 residues long. CDR1 SGHRS and CDR2 YFSETQ come from the germline V gene. Trimming took 0 bases from V and 7 from J, leaving 16 bases between them. The CDR3 reads CASSLGVGVKDEAFF. Written as DNA, the CDR3 is TGCGCCAGCAGCTTGGGTGTCGGGGTTAAGGATGAAGCTTTCTTT. Variable domain in full (rest from reference TRBV5-1 and TRBJ1-1): KAGVTQTPRYLIKTRGQQVTLSCSPISGHRSVSWYQQTPGQGLQFLFEYFSETQRNKGNFPGRFSGRQFSNSRSEMNVSTLELGDSALYLCASSLGVGVKDEAFFGQGTRLTVV.

This rearrangement joins TRBV15 to TRBJ2-3, with a possible D match to TRBD1 (5 bases). The CDR3 loop spans 16 amino acids. Deletions cut 0 bases from V and 4 bases from J, with 14 bases between. Germline values: CDR1 LNHNV, CDR2 YYDKDF (reference sequence). CDR3 sequence: CATSRDMTRGADTQYF. Written as DNA, the CDR3 is TGTGCCACCAGCAGAGATATGACAAGGGGCGCAGATACGCAGTATTTT.

This chain joins TRBV19 and TRBJ1-1, with a weak D call TRBD1 (5 bases). Trimming shortened V by 6 bases and J by 5 bases, and 10 bases separated the two germline ends. Looked up from germline, CDR1 is LNHDA and CDR2 is SQIVND (reference sequence). CDR3 length: 12 residues. The CDR3 is CASRVRGTEAFF. CDR3 in DNA: TGTGCCAGTAGGGTCCGGGGGACTGAAGCTTTCTTT.

This clone was recorded once. The CDR3 DNA reads TGTGCCAGCAGCTTCTACAGGGGGCTGAGCGGAAACAATGAGCAGTTCTTC. Its protein is CASSFYRGLSGNNEQFF. The V call is TRBV5-4, the J call TRBJ2-1, with 9 bases fitting TRBD1. Trimming took 2 bases from V and 5 from J; bases not matched to a gene: 11. Germline-derived CDR1 and CDR2 are SGHNT and YYREEE (reference sequence). CDR3 length: 17 residues.

V and J are TRBV9 and TRBJ2-3; 8 positions match TRBD2. This CDR3 contains 19 residues. Trimming at V came to 0 bases and at J to 0 bases, leaving 12 bases not matched to a gene. Germline V gives CDR1 SGDLS, CDR2 YYNGEE. In nucleotides, the CDR3 is TGTGCCAGCAGCGTAGCTCTTGCTAGCGGGTCTTCTAGCACAGATACGCAGTATTTT. It translates to CASSVALASGSSSTDTQYF. Full variable domain (outside the CDR3, taken from reference TRBV9 and TRBJ2-3): DSGVTQTPKHLITATGQRVTLRCSPRSGDLSVYWYQQSLDQGLQFLIQYYNGEERAKGNILERFSAQQFPDLHSELNLSSLELGDSALYFCASSVALASGSSSTDTQYFGPGTRLTVL.

The chain uses TRBV5-6 and TRBJ2-3, with D unresolved. The V and J ends lost 4 bases and 4 bases respectively, with 13 bases between them. Germline CDR1 is SGHDT and CDR2 is YYEEEE. This CDR3 comprises 14 residues. The CDR3 nucleotides read TGTGCCAGCAGCCCGGTTATTGGAGCAGATACGCAGTATTTT. It translates to CASSPVIGADTQYF.

The DNA of the CDR3 is TGTGCCAGTAGTGCCGGGACTAGCGCATACAATGAGCAGTTCTTC. Its protein is CASSAGTSAYNEQFF. The chain couples TRBV19 to TRBJ2-1, with 10 nucleotides matching TRBD2. This CDR3 contains 15 residues. Per germline, CDR1 LNHDA and CDR2 SQIVND (reference sequence). Trimming at V came to 5 bases and at J to 4 bases, leaving 5 bases not matched to a gene.

V is TRBV7-2 and J is TRBJ2-7, with TRBD2 identical over 9 bases. CDR3 length: 16 amino acids. Germline loops: CDR1 SGHTA, CDR2 FQGNSA. Losses at the gene ends were 2 bases for V and 1 base for J; bases not matched to a gene: 6. The CDR3 nucleotides read TGTGCCAGCAGCTTATCTTTAACTAGCGGGTCCTACGAGCAGTACTTC. Amino acid sequence: CASSLSLTSGSYEQYF.

This chain links TRBV7-9 with TRBJ2-5; D is undetermined. V was trimmed by 0 bases and J by 11 bases, leaving 16 bases between them. The CDR3 is 14 residues long. Germline V gene data show CDR1 as SEHNR and CDR2 as FQNEAQ (reference sequence). CDR3 loop: CASSLAGTLEEQYF. CDR3 nucleotide sequence: TGTGCCAGCAGCTTAGCAGGCACTCTCGAAGAGCAGTACTTC.

In this sample, this clone turned up once. This chain links TRBV4-1 with TRBJ1-1, with D possibly matching TRBD1 (5 bases). Trimming shortened V by 3 bases and J by 5 bases, and 13 bases separated the two germline ends. The length of the CDR3 is 14 residues. Looked up from germline, CDR1 is MGHRA and CDR2 is YSYEKL. The CDR3 is CASSQRLGGTEAFF. CDR3 nucleotides: TGCGCCAGCAGCCAGCGGTTGGGGGGGACTGAAGCTTTCTTT.

Points on this clone: It is likely a read error: a sequence one base away is far more abundant. The chain is built from TRBV2 and TRBJ1-2; possibly TRBD1 for D (6 bases). Germline V gene data show CDR1 as SNHLY and CDR2 as FYNNEI. The CDR3 length is 14 residues. This chain's CDR3 is CASIWDTVGGGYAF. CDR3 nucleotide sequence: TGTGCCAGCATCTGGGACACCGTAGGGGGGGGCTACGCCTTC.

Comment on this clone: Given a much more abundant clone one base away, this may be a read error. The genes are TRBV2 and TRBJ1-1, with D possibly being TRBD1 (6 bases). Germline assignment: CDR1 SNHLY and CDR2 FYNNEI. The CDR3 has 14 amino acids. Here the CDR3 reads CASTILGTTTEALF. The CDR3 region has the DNA TGTGCCAGCACCATTTTGGGGACAACCACTGAAGCTCTCTTT.

The chain carries TRBV4-3 and TRBJ2-5, with TRBD2 matching over 10 bases. Germline V gene sequence: CDR1 LGHNA, CDR2 YSLEER. The CDR3 is 15 residues long. J gave up 7 bases and V 0 bases, and 5 bases lay outside the gene matches. CDR3: CASSQESLAGGTQYF. In DNA, the CDR3 is TGCGCCAGCAGCCAAGAGAGCTTAGCGGGGGGGACCCAGTACTTC.

This rearrangement joins TRBV30 to TRBJ2-3; 9 bases agree with TRBD2. The V gene end was trimmed by 6 bases and the J gene end by 0 bases; junction bases not matched to a gene: 7. Germline V gives CDR1 GTSNPN, CDR2 SVGIG (reference sequence). There are 15 residues in the CDR3. In DNA form, the CDR3 reads TGTGCCTGTATCCCCCTAGCGGGAAGCACAGATACGCAGTATTTT. Amino acid sequence: CACIPLAGSTDTQYF.

This clone came up once. This chain connects TRBV7-6 to TRBJ2-1; 10 nucleotides match TRBD1. The CDR3 is 15 amino acids. J was trimmed by 7 bases and V by 4 bases; bases with no gene match: 7. The V gene's germline CDR1 is SGHVS and CDR2 FNYEAQ. The CDR3 region is CASSWDRGGWNEQFF. CDR3 DNA sequence: TGTGCCAGCAGCTGGGACAGGGGAGGTTGGAATGAGCAGTTCTTC.

With respect to this clone: This same CDR3 is encoded by further DNA sequences in the sample. The chain joins TRBV4-1 to TRBJ2-7; 9 positions agree with TRBD2. CDR1 is MGHRA and CDR2 is YSYEKL in the germline V gene. V lost 0 bases to trimming and J lost 1 base; unmatched junction nucleotides: 4. The CDR3 extends over 16 amino acids. The CDR3 loop is CASSQEGLAGSYEQYF. The CDR3 DNA follows: TGCGCCAGCAGCCAAGAGGGGCTAGCGGGGTCCTACGAGCAGTACTTC.

The chain links TRBV6-1 to TRBJ2-7; no reliable D call. Germline CDR1 and CDR2: MNHNS and SASEGT. The length of the CDR3 is 12 residues. V was shortened by 7 bases and J by 2 bases, with 9 bases between the two germline ends. In DNA form, the CDR3 reads TGTGCCAGCAATACCAGTCCCTACGAGCAGTACTTC. Its translation is CASNTSPYEQYF.

This clone was counted a few times. The rearrangement uses TRBV19 and TRBJ2-7; D remains unclear. V lost 2 bases to trimming and J lost 0 bases, with 8 bases between them. The CDR3 length is 14 residues. Germline lookup yields CDR1 LNHDA and CDR2 SQIVND (reference sequence). CDR3: CASSIRWDSYEQYF. CDR3 in DNA: TGTGCCAGTAGTATACGCTGGGACTCCTACGAGCAGTACTTC.

The chain links TRBV30 to TRBJ2-3, with unresolved D. The CDR3 spans 14 residues. V lost 1 base and J 7 bases, leaving 15 bases between the germline ends. CDR1 is GTSNPN, CDR2 SVGIG, per germline (reference sequence). CDR3 residues: CAWSGAYVFNTQYF. The CDR3 DNA sequence: TGTGCCTGGAGTGGTGCTTACGTATTCAATACGCAGTATTTT.

This clone was counted between two and nine times. The chain is built from TRBV27 and TRBJ2-1; 13 positions match TRBD2. The germline CDR1 and CDR2 sequences are MNHEY and SMNVEV (reference sequence). The CDR3 runs to 16 residues. J gave up 10 bases and V 2 bases, and 8 bases lay outside the gene matches. The CDR3 reads CASSLSVGTSGKEQFF. The CDR3 DNA is TGTGCCAGCAGTTTAAGCGTAGGGACTAGCGGGAAGGAGCAGTTCTTC.

This clone was found many times. The same CDR3 is also encoded by other DNA sequences in this sample. The genes are TRBV19 and TRBJ2-7, with 10 positions matching TRBD1. Germline V lookup: CDR1 LNHDA, CDR2 SQIVND (reference sequence). This CDR3 is 16 amino acids long. The V segment lost 6 bases and the J segment 1 base; nucleotides outside the gene matches: 9. In nucleotides, the CDR3 is TGTGCCAGTAGACCCGGGACAGGGGAAGGGTCCTACGAGCAGTACTTC. Translation: CASRPGTGEGSYEQYF.

The V gene is TRBV2, the J gene TRBJ2-3; D is undetermined. V shed 4 bases and J shed 6 bases, with 5 bases lying between them. The V gene's germline CDR1 is SNHLY and CDR2 FYNNEI. This CDR3 has 11 residues. The CDR3 DNA sequence: TGTGCCAGCAGTGGGGATGATACGCAGTATTTT. Its protein is CASSGDDTQYF.